The entry that follows covers one T cell receptor beta chain sequence. It was with a sample-barcoded 5' primer and a J-beta primer mix that a second PCR of roughly 6 to 12 cycles was run. MiXCR, applied by TCRdb to the 5' RACE reads, yields one record per CDR3 protein. The sample yields over 1,500,000 distinct CDR3 sequences, about two fifths seen once. The CDR3 loop spans 13 amino acids. CDR1 is DFQATT and CDR2 is SNEGSKA in the germline V gene (reference sequence). V lost 0 bases and J lost 7, with 12 bases in between. This sample was taken from a study of blood T cells in healthy people across ages.

The sample was blood. The V call is TRBV20-1, the J call TRBJ1-2; D unresolved. The sequence came from a human donor in good health. The CDR3 is CSARDRTRGGYTF. CDR3 sequence (DNA): TGCAGTGCTAGAGATCGAACCCGGGGTGGCTACACCTTC.